This passage covers 25 T cell receptor beta chains from one sample sequenced in a study of memory CD4+ T cells and cytomegalovirus serostatus. Produced via immunoSEQ multiplex PCR; TCRdb's table is partial and in-frame only. Of some 67,000 clones listed, roughly 76% were seen once; the top ten hold around 4.5%. Single viable CD3+CD4+CD8-CD45RO+ cells were sorted as the memory CD4+ T cells. The sequencing sample was made of memory CD4+ T cells from blood. The receptors shown here come from an adult in good health and CMV-seropositive.

This clone has only one observation. The V gene is TRBV6-1, the J gene TRBJ2-7; possibly TRBD1 for D (6 bases). CDR1 is MNHNS, CDR2 SASEGT, per germline. The CDR3 length is 15 residues. V lost 3 bases and J lost 2, with 14 bases in between. CDR3 residues: CASSDTGMPPYEQYF. CDR3 in DNA: TGTGCCAGCAGTGACACAGGGATGCCCCCCTACGAGCAGTACTTC.

The chain recombines TRBV7-3 with TRBJ2-3, with 15 bases aligning to TRBD2. Germline V gene lookup returns CDR1 SGHTA and CDR2 FQGTGA. The V segment lost 5 bases and the J segment 5 bases; nucleotides outside the gene matches: 5. The CDR3 totals 16 residues. The CDR3 DNA reads TGTGCCAGCAGCCCCCTGGGACTAGCGGGGGGAGATACGCAGTATTTT. Its protein product is CASSPLGLAGGDTQYF. Supplemented by reference TRBV7-3 and TRBJ2-3, the full variable domain reads GAGVSQTPSNKVTEKGKYVELRCDPISGHTALYWYRQSLGQGPEFLIYFQGTGAADDSGLPNDRFFAVRPEGSVSTLKIQRTERGDSAVYLCASSPLGLAGGDTQYFGPGTRLTVL.

This clone was seen a handful of times. V gene TRBV18 combines with J gene TRBJ1-3; tentatively, D is TRBD1 (5 bases). The CDR3 covers 14 residues. V lost 2 bases and J lost 4, with 9 bases in between. Germline CDR1 KGHSH, CDR2 LQKENI. CDR3 DNA: TGTGCCAGCTCACCAGCAGGGAAGGGAAACACCATATATTTT. Its protein is CASSPAGKGNTIYF.

This chain links TRBV28 with TRBJ1-2, with TRBD1 identical over 7 bases. CDR1 is MDHEN, CDR2 SYDVKM, per germline. V gave up 5 bases and J gave up 8 bases; unmatched junction bases: 17. The CDR3 loop spans 16 amino acids. The DNA of the CDR3 is TGTGCCAGCAGTCCGGGGACAGCCGTTTACTCTATGGGCTACACCTTC. Translating gives CASSPGTAVYSMGYTF.

This chain uses TRBV15 with TRBJ1-1; D not resolved. V lost 1 base and J 2 bases, leaving 11 bases between the germline ends. Germline V gene data show CDR1 as LNHNV and CDR2 as YYDKDF (reference sequence). The CDR3 covers 15 residues. CDR3 in DNA: TGTGCCACCAGCAGAGGTCGGAACTCCAACACTGAAGCTTTCTTT. Translated: CATSRGRNSNTEAFF.

This clone has a single count. V is TRBV9 and J is TRBJ2-5; the D is unclear. Germline CDR1 reads SGDLS; CDR2 reads YYNGEE. This CDR3 region has 13 residues. V lost 3 bases and J lost 4, with 10 bases in between. Here the CDR3 reads CASSALLGETQYF. Written as DNA, the CDR3 is TGTGCCAGCAGCGCCCTCCTGGGAGAGACCCAGTACTTC.

This clone was observed a handful of times. The chain has TRBV28 and TRBJ1-2; 7 bases fit TRBD1. The CDR3 totals 16 residues. V gave up 4 bases and J gave up 1 base; unmatched junction bases: 9. CDR1 is MDHEN and CDR2 is SYDVKM in the germline V gene. This CDR3 is CASSSGTEAYNYGYTF. The CDR3 coding sequence is TGTGCCAGCAGTTCAGGGACAGAAGCCTATAACTATGGCTACACCTTC.

V is TRBV14 and J is TRBJ1-2; tentative D call: TRBD1 (5 bases). Germline V gene lookup returns CDR1 SGHDN and CDR2 FVKESK. Trimming took off 1 base at V and 4 bases at J, with 10 bases between the two ends. The CDR3 sequence is 14 residues long. The CDR3 loop is CASSQVVGTYGYTF. The CDR3 DNA is TGTGCCAGCAGCCAAGTCGTGGGGACCTATGGCTACACCTTC.

This sequence joins TRBV18 and TRBJ1-2; D is unclear. Trimming shortened V by 3 bases and J by 6 bases, and 20 bases separated the two germline ends. Germline loops: CDR1 KGHSH, CDR2 LQKENI. This CDR3 contains 16 residues. CDR3 loop: CASSPPWAGPLDGYTF. Written as DNA, the CDR3 is TGTGCCAGCTCACCCCCATGGGCAGGCCCGTTGGATGGCTACACCTTC.

This rearrangement joins TRBV28 to TRBJ1-1, with D possibly TRBD1 on 5 matching bases. The CDR3 length is 14 residues. Germline loops: CDR1 MDHEN, CDR2 SYDVKM. V was trimmed by 7 bases and J by 0 bases, leaving 12 bases between them. This CDR3 reads CASTLGTLNTEAFF. The CDR3 region has the DNA TGTGCCAGCACCCTTGGGACTTTGAACACTGAAGCTTTCTTT.

This chain links TRBV5-6 with TRBJ2-7, with 10 positions matching TRBD1. Germline CDR1 is SGHDT and CDR2 is YYEEEE. V dropped 4 bases and J dropped 5; count of bases not matched to a gene: 6. The CDR3 contains 14 residues. CDR3 bases: TGTGCCAGCAGCACAAGACAGGGGGCCCACGAGCAGTACTTC. This encodes CASSTRQGAHEQYF.

Comments on this clone: Other nucleotide sequences in the sample specify the same CDR3. The rearrangement joins TRBV30 to TRBJ1-5; D unclear. The CDR3 covers 13 residues. The V gene lost 3 bases and the J gene lost 0 bases, with 6 bases spanning the gap. CDR1 and CDR2 (germline): GTSNPN, SVGIG (reference sequence). CDR3 bases: TGTGCCTGGAGCCTCGATAGCAATCAGCCCCAGCATTTT. It is translated as CAWSLDSNQPQHF.

The chain employs TRBV28 and TRBJ2-7, with D perhaps given as TRBD1 or TRBD2 (5 bases each). Germline values: CDR1 MDHEN, CDR2 SYDVKM. V lost 2 bases, J lost 1 base, and 12 bases lay in between. CDR3 length equals 15 residues. The CDR3 loop is CASSLGGRNSYEQYF. The CDR3, as DNA: TGTGCCAGCAGTTTAGGGGGACGGAATTCCTACGAGCAGTACTTC.

The CDR3 sequence is CASTGQGRSGANVLTF. The CDR3 DNA sequence: TGTGCCAGCACGGGACAGGGAAGGTCTGGGGCCAACGTCCTGACTTTC. The chain combines TRBV19 with TRBJ2-6, with 9 bases identical to TRBD1. Losses at the gene ends were 9 bases for V and 1 base for J; bases not matched to a gene: 7. The CDR3 sequence is 16 residues long. Germline values: CDR1 LNHDA, CDR2 SQIVND (reference sequence).

This chain joins TRBV19 and TRBJ2-7; 9 positions agree with TRBD1. J gave up 4 bases and V 3 bases, and 7 bases lay outside the gene matches. This CDR3 is built from 15 residues. From germline, CDR1 is LNHDA and CDR2 SQIVND (reference sequence). CDR3 in DNA: TGTGCCAGTAGTATCAAAGATGACAGGGGGTACGAGCAGTACTTC. Amino acid sequence: CASSIKDDRGYEQYF.

This sequence joins TRBV28 and TRBJ1-1; D gene unclear. In germline, CDR1 is MDHEN, CDR2 SYDVKM. The CDR3 length is 15 residues. With 6 bases removed from V and 3 bases from J, the gap between germline ends came to 17 bases. The CDR3 region has the DNA TGTGCCAGCAGCCGAGGTCGGTGGGGTCACACTGAAGCTTTCTTT. It yields the protein CASSRGRWGHTEAFF.

The chain has TRBV11-2 and TRBJ2-5, with unresolved D. V lost 4 bases to trimming and J lost 5 bases, with 5 bases between them. In germline, CDR1 is SGHAT, CDR2 FQNNGV. This CDR3 contains 11 residues. The CDR3 region is CASSSIETQYF. CDR3 DNA sequence: TGTGCCAGCAGCTCGATTGAGACCCAGTACTTC.

This sequence joins TRBV7-2 and TRBJ1-2; D call uncertain. Germline CDR1 reads SGHTA; CDR2 reads FQGNSA. The germline V and J ends were trimmed by 1 base and 4 bases, with 7 bases remaining between them. The CDR3 sequence is 13 residues long. CDR3 nucleotide sequence: TGTGCCAGCAGCTTAGAAGCGCGCTATGGCTACACCTTC. Translated, it gives CASSLEARYGYTF.

This clone appeared a single time. Written as DNA, the CDR3 is TGTGCCAGCAGGGGGTTTTCCTACAATGAGCAGTTCTTC. Encoded protein: CASRGFSYNEQFF. The chain recombines TRBV11-2 with TRBJ2-1; D unclear. Per the germline V gene, CDR1 is SGHAT and CDR2 is FQNNGV. Trimming cost V 6 bases and J 1 base, with 7 bases left between them. The length of the CDR3 is 13 residues. Full variable domain (outside the CDR3, taken from reference TRBV11-2 and TRBJ2-1): EAGVAQSPRYKIIEKRQSVAFWCNPISGHATLYWYQQILGQGPKLLIQFQNNGVVDDSQLPKDRFSAERLKGVDSTLKIQPAKLEDSAVYLCASRGFSYNEQFFGPGTRLTVL.

The rearrangement joins TRBV19 to TRBJ1-1; no reliable D call. CDR1 LNHDA and CDR2 SQIVND come from the germline V gene (reference sequence). The CDR3 covers 12 residues. V was trimmed by 10 bases and J by 1 base, leaving 10 bases between them. Here the CDR3 DNA reads TGTGCCACAACGGGGAGGAACACTGAAGCTTTCTTT. Encoded protein: CATTGRNTEAFF.

A note on this clone: Additional DNA sequences in this sample encode the identical CDR3. The V call is TRBV7-2, the J call TRBJ1-2; no clear D gene. The CDR3 covers 13 residues. Trimming left V 2 bases short and J 4 bases short, with 8 bases between. Germline V CDR1 and CDR2: SGHTA, FQGNSA. This chain's CDR3 is CASSLPGGYGYTF. The CDR3 nucleotides are TGTGCCAGCAGCTTACCCGGAGGCTATGGCTACACCTTC.

A single count supports this clone. The chain carries TRBV7-9 and TRBJ2-7, with D tentatively TRBD2 (6 bases). Trimming cost V 1 base and J 5 bases, with 9 bases left between them. This CDR3 spans 13 amino acids. CDR1 SEHNR and CDR2 FQNEAQ come from the germline V gene (reference sequence). The CDR3 loop reads CASSLGQRDEQYF. The CDR3 DNA reads TGTGCCAGCAGCTTAGGCCAGCGGGACGAGCAGTACTTC.

The chain recombines TRBV6-1 with TRBJ1-6; a weak D match, TRBD1 (6 bases). Germline CDR1 and CDR2: MNHNS and SASEGT. With 0 bases removed from V and 0 bases from J, the gap between germline ends came to 12 bases. The CDR3 spans 18 residues. The CDR3 sequence: CASSEALQDSSYNSPLHF. The CDR3 region has the DNA TGTGCCAGCAGTGAAGCGCTTCAGGACAGCTCCTATAATTCACCCCTCCACTTT.

The chain combines TRBV4-3 with TRBJ1-1, with a tentative D call TRBD1 (5 bases). There are 16 residues in the CDR3. Trimming removed 0 bases from V and 5 bases from J, with 16 bases in between. CDR1 is LGHNA, CDR2 YSLEER, per germline. The CDR3 DNA follows: TGCGCCAGCAGCCAAGAATACGACGGGGGAAGGACTGAAGCTTTCTTT. Its protein product is CASSQEYDGGRTEAFF.

The gene calls are TRBV7-2 and TRBJ1-1; possible D gene TRBD1, 5 bases. V was shortened by 3 bases and J by 10 bases, with 15 bases between the two germline ends. Germline values: CDR1 SGHTA, CDR2 FQGNSA. The CDR3 length is 13 residues. This CDR3 is CASSFGGGEGAFF. DNA of the CDR3: TGTGCCAGCAGCTTCGGGGGTGGGGAAGGAGCTTTCTTT.